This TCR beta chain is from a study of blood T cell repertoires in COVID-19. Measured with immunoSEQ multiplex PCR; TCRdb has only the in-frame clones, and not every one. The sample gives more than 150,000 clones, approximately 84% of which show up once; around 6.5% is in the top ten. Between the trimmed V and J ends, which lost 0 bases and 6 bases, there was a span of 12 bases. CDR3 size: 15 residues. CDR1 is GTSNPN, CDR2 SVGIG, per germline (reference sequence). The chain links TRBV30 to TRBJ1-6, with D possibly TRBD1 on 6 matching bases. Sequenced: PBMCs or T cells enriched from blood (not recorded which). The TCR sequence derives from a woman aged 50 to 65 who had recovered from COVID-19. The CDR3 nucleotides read TGTGCCTGGAGTGTCGGGACATACTCTAATTCACCCCTCCACTTT. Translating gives CAWSVGTYSNSPLHF.